This T cell receptor (beta chain) comes out of a study of T cell repertoires in cytomegalovirus infection. Looking at the study overall: Public signatures in TCR beta pointed to CMV infection and matching HLA type. Notes on the study in general: Using cumulative public TCR beta family frequency, the authors identified those who carried CMV together with the relevant HLA. HLA-C-restricted, CMV-specific TCR beta clonotypes were dominant ex vivo.

Trimming removed 3 bases at V and 3 bases at J, with 10 bases between. This CDR3 contains 13 residues. Looked up from germline, CDR1 is SGHDT and CDR2 is YYEEEE. In the case of this clonotype: The antigen is undetermined.

TCRdb analysed the reads with MiXCR anew, one entry per CDR3 protein. The table lists around 170,000 distinct CDR3 sequences, approximately 14% of them singletons. The chain uses TRBV5-6 and TRBJ2-7; weak D call: TRBD2 (6 bases). Sample: PBMCs. This TCR was recovered from a human donor in good health (CMV status not recorded). Some clones in this sample may be carry-over from other donors' samples. The chain's CDR3 is CASSSGLYYEQYF. The CDR3 nucleotides are TGTGCCAGCAGCTCGGGACTGTACTACGAGCAGTACTTC.